This TCR beta chain was retrieved from a study of technical replicates of blood from a handful of donors. Germline V gene data show CDR1 as SGHTA and CDR2 as FQGNSA. The CDR3 consists of 14 residues. V shed 4 bases and J 0 bases; nucleotides not matched to a gene: 0. Here immunoSEQ multiplex PCR was the method, and the copy in TCRdb shows in-frame clones only, minus some. The profile shows about 97,000 clones, 90% to 97% of them singletons. The specimen sequenced was T cells isolated from PBMCs. The gene calls are TRBV7-2 and TRBJ1-3; TRBD1 aligns across 7 bases. The clonotype was recovered from a human donor in good health. CDR3 loop: CASSYRGSGNTIYF. The CDR3 bases are TGTGCCAGCAGCTACAGGGGCTCTGGAAACACCATATATTTT.